The 2 T cell receptor beta chains given below trace back to one sample, sequenced in a study of T cell changes during pregnancy in multiple sclerosis. Produced via immunoSEQ multiplex PCR; TCRdb's table is partial and in-frame only. The table includes about 89,000 clones, around 90% detected once. The sample here was peripheral blood, taken after pregnancy. These receptors were collected from a female donor in good health, enrolled as a control in a pregnancy study.

In regard to this clone: One end of the junction does not line up with germline, which may come from a read error. The chain links TRBV9 to TRBJ2-3; 11 positions agree with TRBD2. CDR1 SGDLS and CDR2 YYNGEE come from the germline V gene. This CDR3 has 13 amino acids. The CDR3 DNA is TGTGCCAGCAGCGTAAGCACTAGCGGGAGTCCCTACTTT. It yields the protein CASSVSTSGSPYF.

The chain couples TRBV9 to TRBJ2-1; possible D gene TRBD1, 6 bases. This CDR3 has 13 residues. Germline CDR1 reads SGDLS; CDR2 reads YYNGEE. Between the trimmed V and J ends, which lost 0 bases and 10 bases, there was a span of 11 bases. The DNA of the CDR3 is TGTGCCAGCAGCGTAGGGGGACAAAGGGAGCAGTTCTTC. Protein sequence: CASSVGGQREQFF. Looking up the rest from reference TRBV9 and TRBJ2-1 gives the full variable domain: DSGVTQTPKHLITATGQRVTLRCSPRSGDLSVYWYQQSLDQGLQFLIQYYNGEERAKGNILERFSAQQFPDLHSELNLSSLELGDSALYFCASSVGGQREQFFGPGTRLTVL.